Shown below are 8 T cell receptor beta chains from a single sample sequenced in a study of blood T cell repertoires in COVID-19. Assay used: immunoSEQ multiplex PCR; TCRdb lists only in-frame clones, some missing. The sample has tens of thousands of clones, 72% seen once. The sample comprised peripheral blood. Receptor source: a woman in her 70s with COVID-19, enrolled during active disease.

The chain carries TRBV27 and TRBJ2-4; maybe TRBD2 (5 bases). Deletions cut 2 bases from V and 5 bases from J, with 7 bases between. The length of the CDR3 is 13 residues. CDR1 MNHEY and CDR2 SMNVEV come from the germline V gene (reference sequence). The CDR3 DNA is TGTGCCAGCAGTTTAAACGGGGAAAACATTCAGTACTTC. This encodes CASSLNGENIQYF.

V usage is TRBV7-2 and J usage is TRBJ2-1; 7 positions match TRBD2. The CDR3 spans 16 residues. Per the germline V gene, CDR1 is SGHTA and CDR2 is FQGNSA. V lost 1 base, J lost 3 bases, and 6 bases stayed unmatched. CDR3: CASSLDRLALYNEQFF. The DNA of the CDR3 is TGTGCCAGCAGCTTAGACCGACTAGCCCTCTACAATGAGCAGTTCTTC.

The CDR3 spells CASSPRGGNTIYF. The CDR3 DNA is TGTGCCAGCAGTCCCCGAGGCGGAAACACCATATATTTT. The chain is built from TRBV27 and TRBJ1-3; D gene ambiguous. CDR3 length: 13 residues. V lost 5 bases to trimming and J lost 4 bases, with 9 bases between them. Germline-derived CDR1 and CDR2 are MNHEY and SMNVEV (reference sequence).

CDR3 coding DNA: TGTGCCAGCAGCCAAGCTCGGTATGAGCAGTTCTTC. Its protein product is CASSQARYEQFF. This rearrangement joins TRBV3-1 (or the pseudogene TRBV3-2) to TRBJ2-1; D ambiguous. This CDR3 comprises 12 residues. The V end was cut by 1 base, the J end by 8 bases, with 6 bases between. Germline values: CDR1 LGHDT, CDR2 YNNKEL (reference sequence).

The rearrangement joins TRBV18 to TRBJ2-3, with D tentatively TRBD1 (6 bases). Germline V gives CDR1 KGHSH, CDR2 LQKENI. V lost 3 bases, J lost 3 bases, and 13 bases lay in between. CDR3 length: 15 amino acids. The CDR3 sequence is CASSPNRQGTDTQYF. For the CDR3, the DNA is TGTGCCAGCTCACCCAACAGGCAGGGGACAGATACGCAGTATTTT.

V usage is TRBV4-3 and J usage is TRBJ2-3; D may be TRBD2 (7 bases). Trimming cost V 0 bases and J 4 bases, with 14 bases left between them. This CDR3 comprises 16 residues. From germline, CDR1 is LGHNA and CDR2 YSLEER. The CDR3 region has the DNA TGCGCCAGCAGCCAAGATAGAGGGGGGGGGTCAGATACGCAGTATTTT. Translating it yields CASSQDRGGGSDTQYF.

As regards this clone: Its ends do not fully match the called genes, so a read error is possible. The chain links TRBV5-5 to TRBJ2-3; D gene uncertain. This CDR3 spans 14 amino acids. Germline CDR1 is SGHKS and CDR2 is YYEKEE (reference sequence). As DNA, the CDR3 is TGTGCCAACAGCCGCAGAATGTACGCAGATACGCAGTATTTT. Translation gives CANSRRMYADTQYF.

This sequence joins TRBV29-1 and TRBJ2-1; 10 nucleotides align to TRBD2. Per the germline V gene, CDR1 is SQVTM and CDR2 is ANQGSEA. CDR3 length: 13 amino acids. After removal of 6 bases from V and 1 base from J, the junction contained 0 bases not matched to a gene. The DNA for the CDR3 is TGCAGCGTAGCGGGGGGGTCCTACAATGAGCAGTTCTTC. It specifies CSVAGGSYNEQFF.